One sample yielded the 32 T cell receptor beta chains listed below, sequenced in a study of radiation and T cells in renal cell carcinoma. The table came from immunoSEQ multiplex PCR; TCRdb's copy has only in-frame clones and leaves some out. Of around 180,000 clones listed, about nine tenths are singletons. Noted time point: blood 4 weeks post-SBRT, at nephrectomy. Indicated treatment: 15 Gy SBRT to primary tumor, nephrectomy 4 weeks later. Material: blood, obtained from a patient whose treatment included radiotherapy and nephrectomy. The receptors derive from a woman between 45 and 65 years old with renal cell carcinoma.

J is TRBJ2-2 and V is TRBV30, with D perhaps matching TRBD2 (5 bases). CDR3 size: 14 residues. V lost 3 bases and J 2 bases, leaving 10 bases between the germline ends. The V gene's germline CDR1 is GTSNPN and CDR2 SVGIG (reference sequence). The CDR3, as DNA: TGTGCCTGGAGGGAGTCGGGAAACACCGGGGAGCTGTTTTTT. Protein: CAWRESGNTGELFF.

This clone was detected a few times. The chain employs TRBV7-8 and TRBJ2-3, with a weak D call TRBD1 (6 bases). The V end lost 5 bases, the J end lost 2 bases, and 14 bases lay between the germline ends. Germline lookup yields CDR1 SGHVS and CDR2 FQNEAQ. The CDR3 loop spans 15 amino acids. CDR3 nucleotide sequence: TGTGCCAGCAGCGCACTCGGGACATCCACAGATACGCAGTATTTT. Protein sequence: CASSALGTSTDTQYF.

The J gene is TRBJ2-2, the V gene TRBV5-1; perhaps TRBD1 as D (7 bases). Trimming stripped 4 bases from V and 4 bases from J, with 14 bases between. Germline loops: CDR1 SGHRS, CDR2 YFSETQ. CDR3 length: 15 residues. For the CDR3, the DNA is TGCGCCAGCAGCCTGGAGGGGGCTGGCACCGGGGAGCTGTTTTTT. The encoded protein is CASSLEGAGTGELFF. The full variable domain, with the rest looked up from reference TRBV5-1 and TRBJ2-2, is KAGVTQTPRYLIKTRGQQVTLSCSPISGHRSVSWYQQTPGQGLQFLFEYFSETQRNKGNFPGRFSGRQFSNSRSEMNVSTLELGDSALYLCASSLEGAGTGELFFGEGSRLTVL.

CDR3 in amino acids: CASSLFSNQPQHF. The CDR3 DNA reads as TGTGCCAGCAGTTTATTTAGCAATCAGCCCCAGCATTTT. V is TRBV27 and J is TRBJ1-5; D uncertain. V gave up 1 base and J gave up 0 bases, with 1 base separating them. This CDR3 has 13 residues. The germline gives CDR1 MNHEY, CDR2 SMNVEV (reference sequence).

The chain links TRBV4-1 to TRBJ1-1, with D possibly TRBD1 on 6 matching bases. Germline lookup yields CDR1 MGHRA and CDR2 YSYEKL. The CDR3 runs 16 residues. Trimming pared 3 bases from V and 10 bases from J, leaving 24 bases between. CDR3 bases: TGCGCCAGCAGCCACGGCTATCCGGGACAAACTTTAGGAGCTTTCTTT. Encoded protein: CASSHGYPGQTLGAFF.

This chain uses TRBV4-3 with TRBJ2-1; 10 bases align to TRBD2. V shed 0 bases, J shed 7 bases, and the junction held 9 bases outside the gene matches. CDR3 length: 17 amino acids. In germline, CDR1 is LGHNA, CDR2 YSLEER. CDR3 nucleotides: TGCGCCAGCAGCCAAGATCTCAGCGGGGGGGCCTGGAATGAGCAGTTCTTC. It encodes CASSQDLSGGAWNEQFF.

V is TRBV29-1 and J is TRBJ1-5; TRBD1 agrees at 10 bases. With 7 bases clipped from V and 5 bases from J, the junction kept 5 bases outside the gene matches. Germline V gene lookup returns CDR1 SQVTM and CDR2 ANQGSEA. CDR3 size: 13 residues. The CDR3 DNA reads as TGCAGCGCGACAGGGGGCCCGGATCAGCCCCAGCATTTT. It yields the protein CSATGGPDQPQHF.

The chain combines TRBV6-4 with TRBJ2-2, with D possibly TRBD1 on 6 matching bases. The V gene's germline CDR1 is MRHNA and CDR2 SNTAGT. The CDR3 consists of 17 residues. V lost 8 bases, J lost 2 bases, and 21 bases lay in between. CDR3 nucleotide sequence: TGTGCCAGCTCAGTGCGCGCCGGACAGCGCAACACCGGGGAGCTGTTTTTT. Encoded protein: CASSVRAGQRNTGELFF.

This sequence joins TRBV28 and TRBJ1-4, with a possible D match to TRBD1 (6 bases). Trimming removed 5 bases from V and 8 bases from J, with 12 bases in between. The germline V gene has CDR1 MDHEN and CDR2 SYDVKM. The CDR3 has 13 amino acids. CDR3 sequence: CASSEGGAEKLFF. The DNA of the CDR3 is TGTGCCAGCAGTGAGGGGGGGGCGGAAAAACTGTTTTTT.

The chain has TRBV9 and TRBJ2-7; D is perhaps TRBD1 or TRBD2 (6 bases each). Germline lookup yields CDR1 SGDLS and CDR2 YYNGEE. The CDR3 sequence is 15 residues long. Trimming shortened V by 2 bases and J by 0 bases, and 12 bases separated the two germline ends. The CDR3 bases are TGTGCCAGCAGCGTCGCCGGGGGCCTCTCCTACGAGCAGTACTTC. This translates into CASSVAGGLSYEQYF. The full variable domain, rest sourced from reference TRBV9 and TRBJ2-7, is DSGVTQTPKHLITATGQRVTLRCSPRSGDLSVYWYQQSLDQGLQFLIQYYNGEERAKGNILERFSAQQFPDLHSELNLSSLELGDSALYFCASSVAGGLSYEQYFGPGTRLTVT.

This clone was recorded only once. The genes are TRBV29-1 and TRBJ1-2, with D perhaps matching TRBD1 (5 bases). CDR3 length equals 12 residues. Germline CDR1 SQVTM, CDR2 ANQGSEA. The CDR3 spells CGGVHPNYGYTF. DNA for the CDR3: TGCGGGGGGGTTCACCCTAACTATGGCTACACCTTC.

The chain carries TRBV6-5 and TRBJ1-2; D ambiguous. Germline lookup yields CDR1 MNHEY and CDR2 SVGAGI. V was clipped by 5 bases and J by 0 bases, with 7 bases between them. CDR3 length: 13 amino acids. CDR3 in amino acids: CASSRIANYGYTF. The DNA of the CDR3 is TGTGCCAGCAGTCGGATAGCTAACTATGGCTACACCTTC.

The chain uses TRBV4-1 and TRBJ1-2; D gene ambiguous. Trimming took off 0 bases at V and 8 bases at J, with 13 bases between the two ends. Germline assignment: CDR1 MGHRA and CDR2 YSYEKL. The CDR3 consists of 14 residues. The CDR3 DNA reads as TGCGCCAGCAGCCAAGATAGAAATGTAGGGGGCTACACCTTC. This codes for CASSQDRNVGGYTF.

This chain joins TRBV29-1 and TRBJ2-7; 10 bases line up with TRBD1. Germline V gives CDR1 SQVTM, CDR2 ANQGSEA. Trimming removed 4 bases from V and 5 bases from J; junction bases left unmatched: 8. CDR3 size: 14 residues. CDR3: CSVASGQGINEQYF. In DNA, the CDR3 is TGCAGCGTTGCATCGGGACAGGGGATTAACGAGCAGTACTTC.

The CDR3 sequence: CASSVDRGDNSPLHF. The CDR3 coding sequence is TGCGCCAGCAGCGTTGACAGGGGAGATAATTCACCCCTCCACTTT. The chain has TRBV5-1 and TRBJ1-6; 8 bases align to TRBD1. Germline assignment: CDR1 SGHRS and CDR2 YFSETQ. The length of the CDR3 is 15 residues. V was pared by 4 bases and J by 5 bases, with 5 bases of the junction left unmatched.

The chain is built from TRBV19 and TRBJ2-1; D is undetermined. CDR3 length equals 13 residues. Germline lookup yields CDR1 LNHDA and CDR2 SQIVND (reference sequence). V lost 3 bases to trimming and J lost 7 bases, with 10 bases between them. The CDR3 DNA reads as TGTGCCAGTAGTATCGACCGAGCGAATGAGCAGTTCTTC. Translating gives CASSIDRANEQFF.

V and J are TRBV7-9 and TRBJ2-1, with unresolved D. The V gene lost 2 bases and the J gene lost 7 bases, with 6 bases spanning the gap. The CDR3 is 12 residues long. CDR1 and CDR2 from the germline V gene are SEHNR and FQNEAQ (reference sequence). CDR3 amino acids: CASSLTGNEQFF. CDR3 nucleotide sequence: TGTGCCAGCAGCTTAACCGGGAATGAGCAGTTCTTC.

The chain carries TRBV18 and TRBJ2-5, with 8 nucleotides matching TRBD1. The CDR3 consists of 15 residues. CDR1 and CDR2 (germline): KGHSH, LQKENI. V lost 3 bases to trimming and J lost 6 bases; unmatched junction nucleotides: 9. The CDR3 DNA reads TGTGCCAGCTCACCGTCCTACGGACAGGGAAAGACCCAGTACTTC. It codes for CASSPSYGQGKTQYF.

The chain recombines TRBV6-5 with TRBJ1-5; D remains unclear. This CDR3 region has 15 residues. Germline loops: CDR1 MNHEY, CDR2 SVGAGI. V was clipped by 5 bases and J by 0 bases, with 11 bases between them. The DNA for the CDR3 is TGTGCCAGCAGTAACAGTGTTTATAGCAATCAGCCCCAGCATTTT. Residues: CASSNSVYSNQPQHF.

This chain joins TRBV7-9 and TRBJ2-1; 9 bases map to TRBD2. The length of the CDR3 is 19 residues. V dropped 0 bases and J dropped 1; count of bases not matched to a gene: 10. CDR1 and CDR2 (germline): SEHNR, FQNEAQ (reference sequence). The CDR3 sequence is CASSLARRGGAWSYNEQFF. The CDR3 region has the DNA TGTGCCAGCAGCTTAGCGCGTCGCGGGGGGGCCTGGTCCTACAATGAGCAGTTCTTC.

The V and J genes are TRBV11-2 and TRBJ1-1, with a weak D call TRBD1 (5 bases). This CDR3 comprises 14 residues. Germline CDR1 is SGHAT and CDR2 is FQNNGV. Trimming removed 3 bases from V and 7 bases from J, with 15 bases in between. This CDR3 is CASSFEEGISEAFF. DNA for the CDR3: TGTGCCAGCAGCTTTGAGGAGGGGATTAGTGAAGCTTTCTTT.

V is TRBV7-2 and J is TRBJ2-3; D remains ambiguous. CDR3 size: 14 residues. The germline gives CDR1 SGHTA, CDR2 FQGNSA. The V gene lost 4 bases and the J gene lost 1 base, with 9 bases spanning the gap. For the CDR3, the DNA is TGTGCCAGCAGCTCCAAGACTGGCACAGATACGCAGTATTTT. Translation gives CASSSKTGTDTQYF.

This clone was seen more than once but under ten times. This sequence joins TRBV5-4 and TRBJ2-7, with TRBD1 identical over 8 bases. V shed 2 bases, J shed 4 bases, and the junction held 5 bases outside the gene matches. This CDR3 is 14 amino acids long. Germline V gene data show CDR1 as SGHNT and CDR2 as YYREEE (reference sequence). CDR3 nucleotide sequence: TGTGCCAGCAGCTTTGCAGGGGGCAGGTACGAGCAGTACTTC. It translates to CASSFAGGRYEQYF.

This clone occurred a few times. The rearrangement joins TRBV5-4 to TRBJ2-5, with D perhaps TRBD1 or TRBD2 (5 bases each). Germline CDR1 and CDR2: SGHNT and YYREEE (reference sequence). V lost 4 bases to trimming and J lost 5 bases, with 21 bases between them. This CDR3 spans 16 amino acids. The CDR3 sequence is CASSQGPSPRGETQYF. CDR3 DNA sequence: TGTGCCAGCAGCCAGGGCCCGTCACCAAGAGGGGAGACCCAGTACTTC.

The chain employs TRBV6-6 and TRBJ1-1; TRBD1 aligns across 7 bases. The germline V gene encodes CDR1 MNHNY and CDR2 SVGAGI (reference sequence). The CDR3 consists of 15 residues. The V gene end was trimmed by 3 bases and the J gene end by 1 base; junction bases not matched to a gene: 5. CDR3 coding DNA: TGTGCCAGCAGTTATTCCGGGACAGAGAACACTGAAGCTTTCTTT. Protein sequence: CASSYSGTENTEAFF.

This clone was detected once. V gene TRBV4-1 combines with J gene TRBJ1-2, with D possibly matching TRBD1 (6 bases). Trimming removed 0 bases at V and 5 bases at J, with 10 bases between. Germline CDR1 reads MGHRA; CDR2 reads YSYEKL. The CDR3 runs 14 residues. This CDR3 reads CASSQEEDRYGYTF. The CDR3 bases are TGCGCCAGCAGCCAAGAAGAGGACAGATATGGCTACACCTTC.

Here the CDR3 DNA reads TGTGCCAGCAGCACCCGACTAGCGGGATACACAGATACGCAGTATTTT. It is translated as CASSTRLAGYTDTQYF. The rearrangement uses TRBV9 and TRBJ2-3, with 11 bases matching TRBD2. Per germline, CDR1 SGDLS and CDR2 YYNGEE. The ends lost 4 bases at V and 2 bases at J; junction bases unmatched: 6. The CDR3 is 16 amino acids.

The rearrangement joins TRBV2 to TRBJ2-1; TRBD2 might be the D (6 bases). The CDR3 covers 15 residues. In germline, CDR1 is SNHLY, CDR2 FYNNEI. V lost 0 bases to trimming and J lost 6 bases, with 12 bases between them. The CDR3 coding sequence is TGTGCCAGCAGTGAAGCGCTGGCGGGGCCCAATGAGCAGTTCTTC. This gives the protein CASSEALAGPNEQFF.

In its sample, this clone was seen a few times. The chain recombines TRBV13 with TRBJ1-2; TRBD1 matches 7 bases. Germline CDR1 and CDR2: PRHDT and FYEKMQ (reference sequence). V shed 5 bases, J shed 4 bases, and the junction held 13 bases outside the gene matches. The CDR3 spans 16 residues. Here the CDR3 DNA reads TGTGCCAGCAGCCGCAGGACAGGATGGGAACCCTATGGCTACACCTTC. It translates to CASSRRTGWEPYGYTF.

This rearrangement joins TRBV2 to TRBJ1-4; maybe TRBD1 (6 bases). The V gene's germline CDR1 is SNHLY and CDR2 FYNNEI. V was clipped by 6 bases and J by 7 bases, with 21 bases between them. The CDR3 is made up of 16 amino acids. CDR3 DNA: TGTGCCAGCAGCCGCCGAGAAGGGGGGAGAGGTGAAAAACTGTTTTTT. Its protein is CASSRREGGRGEKLFF.

The chain joins TRBV6-5 to TRBJ1-2; TRBD1 matches at 9 bases. Germline lookup yields CDR1 MNHEY and CDR2 SVGAGI. V shed 7 bases and J 7 bases; nucleotides not matched to a gene: 7. The CDR3 runs 13 residues. The CDR3 nucleotides are TGTGCCAGCATCTTGGGACAGGGAGGTGGCTACACCTTC. It specifies CASILGQGGGYTF.

The chain combines TRBV5-3 with TRBJ2-7, with D hard to call. TRBV5-3 is an ORF; its function is uncertain. The CDR3 has 15 residues. Trimming removed 1 base at V and 4 bases at J, with 15 bases between. In DNA, the CDR3 is TGTGCCAGAAGCTTGTCCAGGAAGAAACCGTACGAGCAGTACTTC. Its protein product is CARSLSRKKPYEQYF.